The clone carrying this T cell receptor beta chain was seen repeatedly, ten times or more. As yet, its antigen is unknown. The data are from a study of spatial heterogeneity in lung cancer. Study-wide context: Alpha-chain sequences were consistently detected in smaller numbers than beta-chain sequences. Study-wide findings and caveats: The appearance of ubiquitous expanded tumor TCRs in blood was greater at resection than follow-up.

Germline loops: CDR1 LGHNA, CDR2 YNFKEQ. Trimming stripped 1 base from V and 2 bases from J, with 5 bases between. CDR3 size: 13 residues. TCR cDNA molecules each had a unique molecular identifier. TCRdb ran MiXCR on the 5' RACE reads and lists one entry per CDR3 protein. This table holds around 24,000 distinct CDR3 sequences, around 13% found once. Time point specified: sample taken at primary tumor resection. Unsorted whole RNA of tumor, nontumor lung or frozen PBMC was sequenced. The donors were some 70 patients with non-small cell lung cancer that was early-stage and untreated. This chain connects TRBV4-2 to TRBJ1-1; no definite D call. The clonotype comes from a female donor with early-stage non-small cell lung cancer. Sequenced material: PBMCs, taken at surgery. This chain's CDR3 is CASSQGANTEAFF. CDR3 DNA: TGTGCCAGCAGCCAAGGAGCAAACACTGAAGCTTTCTTT.